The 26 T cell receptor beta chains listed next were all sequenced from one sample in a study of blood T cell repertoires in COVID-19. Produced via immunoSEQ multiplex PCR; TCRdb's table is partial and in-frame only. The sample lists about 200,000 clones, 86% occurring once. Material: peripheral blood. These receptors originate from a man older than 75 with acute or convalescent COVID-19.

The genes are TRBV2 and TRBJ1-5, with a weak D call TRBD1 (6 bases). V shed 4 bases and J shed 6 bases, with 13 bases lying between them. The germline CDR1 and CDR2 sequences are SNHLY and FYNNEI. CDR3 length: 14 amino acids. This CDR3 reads CASSGGGGGQPQHF. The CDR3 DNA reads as TGTGCCAGCAGTGGCGGGGGCGGAGGTCAGCCCCAGCATTTT.

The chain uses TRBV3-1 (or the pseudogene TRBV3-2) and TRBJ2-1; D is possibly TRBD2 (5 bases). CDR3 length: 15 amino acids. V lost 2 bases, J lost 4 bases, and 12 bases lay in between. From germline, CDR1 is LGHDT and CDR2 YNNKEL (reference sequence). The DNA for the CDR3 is TGTGCCAGCAGCCAATTCAGCGGAGGTTACAATGAGCAGTTCTTC. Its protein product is CASSQFSGGYNEQFF.

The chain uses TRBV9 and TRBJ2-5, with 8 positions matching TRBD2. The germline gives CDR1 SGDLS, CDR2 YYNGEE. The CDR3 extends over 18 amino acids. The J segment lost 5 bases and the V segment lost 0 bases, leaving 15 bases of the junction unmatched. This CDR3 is CASSVGRGSAGVLETQYF. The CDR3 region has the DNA TGTGCCAGCAGCGTAGGAAGGGGGTCAGCGGGAGTTTTGGAGACCCAGTACTTC.

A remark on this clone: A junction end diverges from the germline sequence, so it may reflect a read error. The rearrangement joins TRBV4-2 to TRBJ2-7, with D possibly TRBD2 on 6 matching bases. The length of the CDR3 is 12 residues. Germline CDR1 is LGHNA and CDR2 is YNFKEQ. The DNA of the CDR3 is TGTGCCAGCAGCCCAATTGCGGGGCCTTCTGCCTTC. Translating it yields CASSPIAGPSAF.

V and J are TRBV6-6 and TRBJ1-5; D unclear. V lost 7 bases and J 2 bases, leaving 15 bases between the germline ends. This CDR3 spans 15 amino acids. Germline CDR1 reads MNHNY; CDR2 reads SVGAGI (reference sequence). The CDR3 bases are TGTGCCAGCACCCCCGGGGTTAGCGGCAATCAGCCCCAGCATTTT. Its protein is CASTPGVSGNQPQHF.

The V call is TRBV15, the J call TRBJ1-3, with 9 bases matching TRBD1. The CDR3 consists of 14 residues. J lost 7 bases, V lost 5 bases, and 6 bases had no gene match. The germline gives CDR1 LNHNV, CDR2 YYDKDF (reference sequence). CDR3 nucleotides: TGTGCCACCAGCCCGGACAGGGGTACTAACACCATATATTTT. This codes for CATSPDRGTNTIYF.

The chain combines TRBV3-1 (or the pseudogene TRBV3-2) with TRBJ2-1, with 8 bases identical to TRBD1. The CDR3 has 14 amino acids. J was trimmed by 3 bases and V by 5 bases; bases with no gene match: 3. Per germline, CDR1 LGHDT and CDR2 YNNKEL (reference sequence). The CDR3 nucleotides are TGTGCCAGCAGCTACAGGGGGAACTACAATGAGCAGTTCTTC. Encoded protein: CASSYRGNYNEQFF.

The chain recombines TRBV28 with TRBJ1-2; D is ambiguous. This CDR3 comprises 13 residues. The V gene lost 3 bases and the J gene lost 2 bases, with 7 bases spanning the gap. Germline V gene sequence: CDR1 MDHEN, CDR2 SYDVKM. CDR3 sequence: CASSFGPNYGYTF. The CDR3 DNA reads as TGTGCCAGCAGTTTTGGGCCAAACTATGGCTACACCTTC.

The chain's CDR3 is CATSDSWTAYNEQFF. The CDR3 region has the DNA TGTGCCACCAGTGATTCATGGACAGCCTACAATGAGCAGTTCTTC. The chain has TRBV24-1 and TRBJ2-1, with a possible D match to TRBD1 (6 bases). CDR1 is KGHDR, CDR2 SFDVKD, per germline. The CDR3 runs to 15 residues. Trimming shortened V by 2 bases and J by 2 bases, and 9 bases separated the two germline ends.

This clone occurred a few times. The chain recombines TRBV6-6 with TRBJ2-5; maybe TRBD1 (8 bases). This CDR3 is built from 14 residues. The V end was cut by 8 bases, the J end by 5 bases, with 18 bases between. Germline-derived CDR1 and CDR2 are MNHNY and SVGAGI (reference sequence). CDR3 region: CASRTGFGGETQYF. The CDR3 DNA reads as TGTGCCAGCCGGACAGGGTTCGGGGGGGAGACCCAGTACTTC.

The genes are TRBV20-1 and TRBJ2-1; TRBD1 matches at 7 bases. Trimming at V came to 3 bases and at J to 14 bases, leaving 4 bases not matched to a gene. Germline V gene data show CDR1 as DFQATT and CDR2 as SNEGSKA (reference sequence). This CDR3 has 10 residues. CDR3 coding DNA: TGCAGTGCTAGCGAGACAGGGAAGTTCTTC. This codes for CSASETGKFF.

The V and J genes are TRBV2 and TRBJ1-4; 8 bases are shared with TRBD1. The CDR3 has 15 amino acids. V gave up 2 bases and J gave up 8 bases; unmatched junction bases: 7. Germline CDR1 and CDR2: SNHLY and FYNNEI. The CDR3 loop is CASSERQGRTEKLFF. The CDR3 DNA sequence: TGTGCCAGCAGTGAAAGACAGGGGCGGACGGAAAAACTGTTTTTT. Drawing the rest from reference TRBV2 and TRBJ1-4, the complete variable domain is EPEVTQTPSHQVTQMGQEVILRCVPISNHLYFYWYRQILGQKVEFLVSFYNNEISEKSEIFDDQFSVERPDGSNFTLKIRSTKLEDSAMYFCASSERQGRTEKLFFGSGTQLSVL.

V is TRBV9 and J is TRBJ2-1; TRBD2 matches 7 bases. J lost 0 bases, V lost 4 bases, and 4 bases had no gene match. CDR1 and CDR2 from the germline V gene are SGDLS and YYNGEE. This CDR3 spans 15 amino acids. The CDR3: CASSRAGISYNEQFF. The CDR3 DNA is TGTGCCAGCAGCAGAGCGGGGATCTCCTACAATGAGCAGTTCTTC.

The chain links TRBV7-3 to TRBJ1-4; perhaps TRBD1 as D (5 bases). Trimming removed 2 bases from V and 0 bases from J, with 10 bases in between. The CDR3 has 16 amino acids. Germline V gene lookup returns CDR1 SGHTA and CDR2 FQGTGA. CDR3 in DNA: TGTGCCAGCAGCTTATCGGGGGGTCCAACTAATGAAAAACTGTTTTTT. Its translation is CASSLSGGPTNEKLFF.

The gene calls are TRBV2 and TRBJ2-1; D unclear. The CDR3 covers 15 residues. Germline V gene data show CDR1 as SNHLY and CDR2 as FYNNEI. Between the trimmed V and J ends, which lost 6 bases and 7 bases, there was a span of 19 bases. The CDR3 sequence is CASRFERSSSNEQFF. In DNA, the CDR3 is TGTGCCAGCAGGTTCGAGAGGAGCTCTAGTAATGAGCAGTTCTTC.

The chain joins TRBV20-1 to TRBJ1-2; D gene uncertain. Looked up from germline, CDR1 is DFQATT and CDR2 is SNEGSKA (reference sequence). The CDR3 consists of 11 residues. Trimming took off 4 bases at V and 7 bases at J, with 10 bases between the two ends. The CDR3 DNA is TGCAGTGCTAAGCGGGGTCCTGGCTACACCTTC. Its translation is CSAKRGPGYTF.

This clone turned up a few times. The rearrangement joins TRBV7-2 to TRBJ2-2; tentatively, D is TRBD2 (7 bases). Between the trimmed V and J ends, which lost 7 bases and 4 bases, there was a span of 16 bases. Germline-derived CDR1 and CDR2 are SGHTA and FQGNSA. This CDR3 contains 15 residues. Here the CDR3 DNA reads TGTGCCAGCACGAGGGGGGGCGCAGGCACCGGGGAGCTGTTTTTT. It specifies CASTRGGAGTGELFF.

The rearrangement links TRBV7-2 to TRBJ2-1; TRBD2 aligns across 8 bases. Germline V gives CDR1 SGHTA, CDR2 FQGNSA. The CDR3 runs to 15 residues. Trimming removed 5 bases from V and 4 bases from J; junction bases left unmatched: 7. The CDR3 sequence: CASSPRSGSYNEQFF. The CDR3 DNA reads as TGTGCCAGCAGCCCCCGGAGCGGGAGTTACAATGAGCAGTTCTTC.

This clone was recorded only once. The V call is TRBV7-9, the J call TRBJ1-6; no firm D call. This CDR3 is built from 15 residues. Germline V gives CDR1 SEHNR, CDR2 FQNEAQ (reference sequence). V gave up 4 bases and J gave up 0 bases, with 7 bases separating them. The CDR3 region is CASSSGVSYNSPLHF. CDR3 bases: TGTGCCAGCAGCTCCGGGGTCTCCTATAATTCACCCCTCCACTTT.

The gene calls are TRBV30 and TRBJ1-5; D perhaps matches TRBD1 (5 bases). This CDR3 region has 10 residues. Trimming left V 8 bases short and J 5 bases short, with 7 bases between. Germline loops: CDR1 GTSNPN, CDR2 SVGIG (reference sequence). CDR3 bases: TGTGCCCCGGGGGATCAGCCCCAGCATTTT. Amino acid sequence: CAPGDQPQHF.

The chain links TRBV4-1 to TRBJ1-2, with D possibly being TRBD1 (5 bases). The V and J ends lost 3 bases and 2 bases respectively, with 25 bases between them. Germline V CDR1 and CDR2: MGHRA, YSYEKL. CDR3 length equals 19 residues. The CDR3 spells CASSQPSPAAGTSNYGYTF. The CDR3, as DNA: TGCGCCAGCAGCCAGCCAAGCCCGGCTGCGGGGACCTCGAACTATGGCTACACCTTC.

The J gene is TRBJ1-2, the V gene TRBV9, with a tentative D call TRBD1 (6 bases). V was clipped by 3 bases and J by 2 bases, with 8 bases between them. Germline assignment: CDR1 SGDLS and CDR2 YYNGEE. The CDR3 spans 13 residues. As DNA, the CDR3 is TGTGCCAGCAGCGGGGACACCAACTATGGCTACACCTTC. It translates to CASSGDTNYGYTF.

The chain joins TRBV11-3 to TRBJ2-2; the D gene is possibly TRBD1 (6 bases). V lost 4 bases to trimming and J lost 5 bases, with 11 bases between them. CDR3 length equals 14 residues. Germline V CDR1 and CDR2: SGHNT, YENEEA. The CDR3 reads CASSSQGGTGELFF. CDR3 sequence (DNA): TGTGCCAGCAGCTCACAGGGTGGAACCGGGGAGCTGTTTTTT.

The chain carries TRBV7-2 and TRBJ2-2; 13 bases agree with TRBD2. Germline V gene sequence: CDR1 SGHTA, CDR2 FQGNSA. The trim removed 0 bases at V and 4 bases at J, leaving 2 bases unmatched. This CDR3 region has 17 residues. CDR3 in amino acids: CASSLAGLAGSTGELFF. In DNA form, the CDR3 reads TGTGCCAGCAGCTTAGCGGGACTAGCGGGAAGCACCGGGGAGCTGTTTTTT.

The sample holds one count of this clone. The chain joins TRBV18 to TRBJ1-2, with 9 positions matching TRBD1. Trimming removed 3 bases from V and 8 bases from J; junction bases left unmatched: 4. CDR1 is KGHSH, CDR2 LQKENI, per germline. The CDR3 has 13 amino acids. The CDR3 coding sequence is TGTGCCAGCTCACCGGGACAGGGTGGAGGCTACACCTTC. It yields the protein CASSPGQGGGYTF.

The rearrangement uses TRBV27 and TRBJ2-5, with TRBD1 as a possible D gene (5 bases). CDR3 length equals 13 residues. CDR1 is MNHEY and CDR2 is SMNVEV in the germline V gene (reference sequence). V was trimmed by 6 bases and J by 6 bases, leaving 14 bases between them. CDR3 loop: CASSYARDQTQYF. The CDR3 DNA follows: TGTGCCAGCAGCTACGCCAGGGATCAGACCCAGTACTTC.